The 27 T cell receptor beta chains reported below all come from one sample, sequenced in a study of CD8 T cells in Susac syndrome. Reverse transcription used roughly 0.45 to 1 ug RNA and random hexamers. TCRdb itself ran the immunoSEQ multiplex PCR reads through MiXCR, one entry per CDR3 protein. The data hold roughly 140,000 distinct CDR3 sequences, with nearly 97% observed a single time. Source material: CD8+ T cells from PBMCs. The origin of the receptors is a human donor with multiple sclerosis.

The J gene is TRBJ2-7, the V gene TRBV20-1; TRBD1 aligns across 7 bases. This CDR3 spans 13 amino acids. Germline V gives CDR1 DFQATT, CDR2 SNEGSKA (reference sequence). The trim removed 2 bases at V and 4 bases at J, leaving 5 bases unmatched. CDR3: CSARPGTAYEQYF. CDR3 sequence (DNA): TGCAGTGCTAGACCCGGGACAGCTTACGAGCAGTACTTC.

Of note for this clonotype: An end of the junction does not agree with germline; a read error may underlie this. The V and J genes are TRBV20-1 and TRBJ2-7; a possible D gene is TRBD2 (5 bases). The V gene's germline CDR1 is DFQATT and CDR2 SNEGSKA (reference sequence). This CDR3 is built from 11 residues. The CDR3 reads CSAAFSYEQYF. The CDR3 region has the DNA TGTAGCGCGGCCTTCTCCTACGAGCAGTACTTC.

This chain links TRBV5-1 with TRBJ2-7, with 7 bases that match TRBD1. The CDR3 has 13 amino acids. CDR1 is SGHRS and CDR2 is YFSETQ in the germline V gene. Trimming at V came to 6 bases and at J to 3 bases, leaving 6 bases not matched to a gene. The chain's CDR3 is CASNGDSYYEQYF. CDR3 sequence (DNA): TGCGCCAGCAACGGGGACAGCTACTACGAGCAGTACTTC.

The chain carries TRBV13 and TRBJ1-2; D unclear. Trimming stripped 7 bases from V and 6 bases from J, with 12 bases between. Germline CDR1 PRHDT, CDR2 FYEKMQ (reference sequence). CDR3 length: 12 amino acids. The CDR3 DNA reads as TGTGCCAGCACCATACCTCCCGATGGCTACACCTTC. Translating gives CASTIPPDGYTF. The full variable domain, completed using reference TRBV13 and TRBJ1-2, is AAGVIQSPRHLIKEKRETATLKCYPIPRHDTVYWYQQGPGQDPQFLISFYEKMQSDKGSIPDRFSAQQFSDYHSELNMSSLELGDSALYFCASTIPPDGYTFGSGTRLTVV.

The count of this clonotype is one. V is TRBV29-1 and J is TRBJ2-1; D possibly corresponds to TRBD1 (6 bases). The CDR3 has 13 residues. Trimming left V 4 bases short and J 5 bases short, with 12 bases between. CDR1 is SQVTM, CDR2 ANQGSEA, per germline. In DNA, the CDR3 is TGCAGCGTTGGAAAAGGGGGTGACAATGAGCAGTTCTTC. Its translation: CSVGKGGDNEQFF.

V usage is TRBV3-1 and J usage is TRBJ1-6; D is undetermined. V was cut by 8 bases and J by 6 bases, with 8 bases left in between. CDR1 LGHDT and CDR2 YNNKEL come from the germline V gene (reference sequence). This CDR3 has 12 residues. CDR3: CASRGLNSPLHF. The CDR3 nucleotides are TGTGCCAGCCGAGGTCTTAATTCACCCCTCCACTTT.

The chain recombines TRBV7-3 with TRBJ2-3, with D tentatively TRBD1 (6 bases). The CDR3 spans 14 residues. Trimming left V 5 bases short and J 4 bases short, with 13 bases between. Per germline, CDR1 SGHTA and CDR2 FQGTGA. The CDR3 sequence is CASSITGNADTQYF. Written as DNA, the CDR3 is TGTGCCAGCAGCATCACAGGGAACGCAGATACGCAGTATTTT.

This clonotype appeared a single time. The chain has TRBV20-1 and TRBJ2-3; TRBD1 aligns across 8 bases. This CDR3 spans 16 amino acids. V dropped 4 bases and J dropped 2; count of bases not matched to a gene: 11. Germline V gene lookup returns CDR1 DFQATT and CDR2 SNEGSKA (reference sequence). CDR3 sequence reads: CSATPQGAYLTDTQYF. The CDR3 region has the DNA TGCAGTGCTACTCCCCAGGGGGCGTATCTCACAGATACGCAGTATTTT.

This sequence joins TRBV4-2 and TRBJ2-5; TRBD2 matches at 13 bases. V was clipped by 1 base and J by 4 bases; unmatched bases: 9. This CDR3 contains 18 residues. Germline V lookup: CDR1 LGHNA, CDR2 YNFKEQ. The CDR3, as DNA: TGTGCCAGCAGCCAAGGCCTACGACTAGCGGGGGGAGGAGAGACCCAGTACTTC. Translation gives CASSQGLRLAGGGETQYF.

This chain uses TRBV5-1 with TRBJ2-7; D perhaps matches TRBD1 (5 bases). V was shortened by 0 bases and J by 0 bases, with 10 bases between the two germline ends. Looked up from germline, CDR1 is SGHRS and CDR2 is YFSETQ. CDR3 length equals 15 residues. The CDR3 reads CASSLAGLDSYEQYF. The CDR3 bases are TGCGCCAGCAGCTTGGCAGGGCTCGACTCCTACGAGCAGTACTTC.

The chain joins TRBV20-1 to TRBJ2-5; 7 bases are a match to TRBD2. V dropped 1 base and J dropped 5; count of bases not matched to a gene: 4. The CDR3 covers 13 residues. From germline, CDR1 is DFQATT and CDR2 SNEGSKA (reference sequence). In DNA, the CDR3 is TGCAGTGCTAGAGGGACTAGACTTGAGACCCAGTACTTC. Translation gives CSARGTRLETQYF.

The chain joins TRBV30 to TRBJ2-7; D may be TRBD1 (6 bases). The CDR3 loop spans 14 amino acids. Germline loops: CDR1 GTSNPN, CDR2 SVGIG (reference sequence). Trimming stripped 1 base from V and 0 bases from J, with 10 bases between. The CDR3: CAWSGQAHSYEQYF. The CDR3 coding sequence is TGTGCCTGGAGTGGACAGGCTCACTCCTACGAGCAGTACTTC.

The chain links TRBV19 to TRBJ2-5, with TRBD1 identical over 7 bases. The germline CDR1 and CDR2 sequences are LNHDA and SQIVND (reference sequence). The CDR3 spans 16 residues. The V segment lost 4 bases and the J segment 2 bases; nucleotides outside the gene matches: 10. The CDR3: CASSRLGTDRQETQYF. In DNA, the CDR3 is TGTGCCAGTAGTAGGCTCGGGACAGATAGACAAGAGACCCAGTACTTC.

The J gene is TRBJ2-5, the V gene TRBV9; 12 nucleotides align to TRBD2. The CDR3 spans 16 residues. CDR1 and CDR2 (germline): SGDLS, YYNGEE. Trimming cost V 4 bases and J 2 bases; bases outside gene matches: 6. The CDR3 reads CASSPGLAGSQETQYF. The CDR3 coding sequence is TGTGCCAGCAGCCCAGGACTAGCGGGGAGTCAAGAGACCCAGTACTTC.

Written as DNA, the CDR3 is TGTGCCAGATACGTACGCGGGGCGAACAATCAGCCCCAGCATTTT. Its translation is CARYVRGANNQPQHF. The rearrangement joins TRBV27 to TRBJ1-5; weak D call: TRBD1 (5 bases). V lost 9 bases to trimming and J lost 3 bases, with 18 bases between them. Germline CDR1 reads MNHEY; CDR2 reads SMNVEV (reference sequence). CDR3 length: 15 residues.

This sequence joins TRBV30 and TRBJ2-7; no definite D call. The germline gives CDR1 GTSNPN, CDR2 SVGIG (reference sequence). CDR3 length: 13 residues. With 1 base removed from V and 1 base from J, the gap between germline ends came to 8 bases. DNA for the CDR3: TGTGCCTGGAGTGATGGACGGTCCTACGAGCAGTACGTC. Amino acids: CAWSDGRSYEQYV.

The chain recombines TRBV6-6 with TRBJ1-2; tentatively, D is TRBD1 (6 bases). V gave up 4 bases and J gave up 6 bases, with 12 bases separating them. The CDR3 has 13 amino acids. Germline V lookup: CDR1 MNHNY, CDR2 SVGAGI (reference sequence). The DNA of the CDR3 is TGTGCCAGCAGTTCTGGGCCAGGGGATGGCTACACCTTC. Translation: CASSSGPGDGYTF.

The V and J genes are TRBV19 and TRBJ2-3; a weak D match, TRBD2 (6 bases). The germline V gene encodes CDR1 LNHDA and CDR2 SQIVND (reference sequence). V was pared by 8 bases and J by 3 bases, with 15 bases between. The CDR3 has 14 residues. The CDR3 spells CASAGGAGTDTQYF. The CDR3 bases are TGTGCCAGTGCAGGAGGGGCCGGGACAGATACGCAGTATTTT.

This chain joins TRBV30 and TRBJ1-1; D gene ambiguous. Trimming pared 0 bases from V and 5 bases from J, leaving 13 bases between. The CDR3 length is 14 residues. Looked up from germline, CDR1 is GTSNPN and CDR2 is SVGIG (reference sequence). CDR3 region: CAWSVRASGTEAFF. In DNA form, the CDR3 reads TGTGCCTGGAGTGTACGGGCCTCGGGGACTGAAGCTTTCTTT.

The chain employs TRBV6-6 and TRBJ1-6; D gene unclear. The CDR3 has 12 residues. The germline V and J ends were trimmed by 5 bases and 9 bases, with 8 bases remaining between them. CDR1 is MNHNY and CDR2 is SVGAGI in the germline V gene (reference sequence). The CDR3 DNA reads TGTGCCAGCAGTCACGGCGGTTCACCCCTCCACTTT. Encoded protein: CASSHGGSPLHF.

This sequence joins TRBV30 and TRBJ2-3; 9 bases are a match to TRBD2. Losses at the gene ends were 2 bases for V and 3 bases for J; bases not matched to a gene: 9. Germline CDR1 GTSNPN, CDR2 SVGIG (reference sequence). This CDR3 comprises 16 residues. CDR3 sequence reads: CAWSPLAGRLTDTQYF. The CDR3 bases are TGTGCCTGGAGTCCCCTAGCGGGGAGACTTACAGATACGCAGTATTTT.

This clonotype has only one observation. The chain employs TRBV7-9 and TRBJ1-5; 7 bases are shared with TRBD1. From germline, CDR1 is SEHNR and CDR2 FQNEAQ (reference sequence). CDR3 length: 14 residues. V shed 5 bases and J 3 bases; nucleotides not matched to a gene: 4. The CDR3 is CASSIDRANQPQHF. In DNA, the CDR3 is TGTGCCAGCAGCATCGACAGGGCCAATCAGCCCCAGCATTTT.

CDR3 residues: CASRVDNSPLHF. Written as DNA, the CDR3 is TGCGCCAGCAGGGTAGATAATTCACCCCTCCACTTT. V gene TRBV5-1 combines with J gene TRBJ1-6; no clear D. The CDR3 sequence is 12 residues long. V was trimmed by 5 bases and J by 5 bases, leaving 5 bases between them. CDR1 is SGHRS, CDR2 YFSETQ, per germline.

V gene TRBV7-9 combines with J gene TRBJ2-6; the D is unclear. Trimming removed 4 bases at V and 0 bases at J, with 7 bases between. Germline CDR1 and CDR2: SEHNR and FQNEAQ (reference sequence). The CDR3 extends over 15 amino acids. CDR3 amino acids: CASSWVSSGANVLTF. The CDR3, as DNA: TGTGCCAGCAGCTGGGTTAGCTCTGGGGCCAACGTCCTGACTTTC. The whole variable domain, filled in from reference TRBV7-9 and TRBJ2-6, reads DTGVSQNPRHKITKRGQNVTFRCDPISEHNRLYWYRQTLGQGPEFLTYFQNEAQLEKSRLLSDRFSAERPKGSFSTLEIQRTEQGDSAMYLCASSWVSSGANVLTFGAGSRLTVL.

V usage is TRBV18 and J usage is TRBJ2-2, with D perhaps TRBD1 (5 bases). Germline V gives CDR1 KGHSH, CDR2 LQKENI. The CDR3 sequence is 17 residues long. Trimming took 6 bases from V and 0 from J, leaving 17 bases between them. The CDR3 reads CASSPIAGLSNTGELFF. As DNA, the CDR3 is TGTGCCAGCTCCCCCATTGCAGGGCTTTCGAACACCGGGGAGCTGTTTTTT.

V and J are TRBV4-1 and TRBJ2-7; no firm D call. Trimming removed 4 bases at V and 0 bases at J, with 10 bases between. This CDR3 has 14 residues. Per germline, CDR1 MGHRA and CDR2 YSYEKL. The CDR3 DNA reads as TGCGCCAGCAGCCCGCAGTGGGGCTCCTACGAGCAGTACTTC. This codes for CASSPQWGSYEQYF.

The V gene is TRBV12-3 or TRBV12-4, the J gene TRBJ1-5, with 8 nucleotides matching TRBD1. The CDR3 consists of 14 residues. Losses at the gene ends were 8 bases for V and 0 bases for J; bases not matched to a gene: 3. CDR3: CASGDRLSNQPQHF. CDR3 DNA sequence: TGTGCCAGCGGGGACAGGCTTAGCAATCAGCCCCAGCATTTT.